This entry lists 7 T cell receptor beta chains sequenced from one sample in a study of blood T cell repertoires in COVID-19. Only in-frame clones appear in the TCRdb table, and some are missing; sequencing was by immunoSEQ multiplex PCR. This repertoire shows 200,000 to 250,000 clones, roughly 80% found once; its top ten account for roughly 9.8%. The sample comprised peripheral blood. The receptors here all came from a man older than 75 with acute or convalescent COVID-19.

The gene calls are TRBV4-2 and TRBJ2-3; D is possibly TRBD1 (6 bases). The CDR3 length is 16 residues. Trimming stripped 1 base from V and 0 bases from J, with 11 bases between. CDR1 and CDR2 from the germline V gene are LGHNA and YNFKEQ. CDR3 sequence (DNA): TGTGCCAGCAGCCAAGTCGGGACATATAGCACAGATACGCAGTATTTT. It encodes CASSQVGTYSTDTQYF.

The chain combines TRBV24-1 with TRBJ2-2; TRBD2 matches at 7 bases. The germline V gene has CDR1 KGHDR and CDR2 SFDVKD. Trimming cost V 1 base and J 4 bases; bases outside gene matches: 8. This CDR3 comprises 17 residues. CDR3 DNA: TGTGCCACCAGTGATTTCCTTGGGGGAGGGAGCACCGGGGAGCTGTTTTTT. Translated: CATSDFLGGGSTGELFF.

This clone was counted once. The chain carries TRBV3-1 (or the pseudogene TRBV3-2) and TRBJ2-7; possible D gene TRBD1, 5 bases. The CDR3 length is 13 residues. The V gene lost 4 bases and the J gene lost 1 base, with 8 bases spanning the gap. CDR1 is LGHDT and CDR2 is YNNKEL in the germline V gene (reference sequence). The CDR3 DNA sequence: TGTGCCAGCAGCCCGACAGATTCCTACGAGCAGTACTTC. Amino acid sequence: CASSPTDSYEQYF.

This clone was observed a single time. The chain combines TRBV30 with TRBJ1-3; D ambiguous. Trimming took 2 bases from V and 4 from J, leaving 6 bases between them. CDR3 length: 12 residues. The germline V gene has CDR1 GTSNPN and CDR2 SVGIG (reference sequence). Here the CDR3 DNA reads TGTGCCTGGAGTACTTCAGGAAACACCATATATTTT. Its protein is CAWSTSGNTIYF.

This clone was detected once. The CDR3 DNA reads TGTGCCAGCAGCTTAGATCAGGGACTCCAGAAGTTCTTC. Its translation: CASSLDQGLQKFF. J is TRBJ2-1 and V is TRBV11-2; the D gene is possibly TRBD2 (6 bases). Germline V lookup: CDR1 SGHAT, CDR2 FQNNGV. Trimming cost V 0 bases and J 14 bases, with 14 bases left between them. This CDR3 region has 13 residues.

The rearrangement joins TRBV11-3 to TRBJ2-2, with a possible D match to TRBD2 (6 bases). This CDR3 contains 16 residues. CDR1 and CDR2 from the germline V gene are SGHNT and YENEEA. Deletions cut 1 base from V and 0 bases from J, with 9 bases between. The CDR3 is CASSLVAGSNTGELFF. DNA of the CDR3: TGTGCCAGCAGCTTAGTGGCGGGATCGAACACCGGGGAGCTGTTTTTT.

The chain is built from TRBV18 and TRBJ1-2; 7 positions agree with TRBD1. Germline CDR1 KGHSH, CDR2 LQKENI. The CDR3 spans 12 residues. Germline trimming cut 5 bases from V and 5 bases from J; bases unmatched to any gene: 2. CDR3 loop: CASSDRVYGYTF. For the CDR3, the DNA is TGTGCCAGCTCAGACAGGGTGTATGGCTACACCTTC.